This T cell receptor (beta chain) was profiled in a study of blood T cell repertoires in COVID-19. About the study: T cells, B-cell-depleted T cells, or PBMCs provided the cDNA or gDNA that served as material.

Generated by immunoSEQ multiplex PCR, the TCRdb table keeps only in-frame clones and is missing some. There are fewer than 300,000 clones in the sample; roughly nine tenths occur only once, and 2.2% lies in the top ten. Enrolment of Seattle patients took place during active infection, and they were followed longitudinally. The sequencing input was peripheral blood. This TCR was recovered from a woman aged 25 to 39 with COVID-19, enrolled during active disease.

The CDR3 region is CASSLGTANTEAFF. The CDR3 DNA reads as TGTGCCAGCAGTTTGGGGACAGCCAACACTGAAGCTTTCTTT. The rearrangement joins TRBV28 to TRBJ1-1; 7 bases align to TRBD1. Per germline, CDR1 MDHEN and CDR2 SYDVKM. V was pared by 3 bases and J by 2 bases, with 3 bases of the junction left unmatched. The CDR3 has 14 amino acids. The full variable domain, with the rest looked up from reference TRBV28 and TRBJ1-1, is DVKVTQSSRYLVKRTGEKVFLECVQDMDHENMFWYRQDPGLGLRLIYFSYDVKMKEKGDIPEGYSVSREKKERFSLILESASTNQTSMYLCASSLGTANTEAFFGQGTRLTVV.